This TCR beta chain stems from a study of OX40 agonist ivuxolimab in advanced cancers. General study results and limits: On average, CD8+ T cells showed a greater number of expanded clones than CD4+.

Unmatched junction bases numbered 2, after V lost 3 bases and J lost 7 bases. CDR1 is KGHSH and CDR2 is LQKENI in the germline V gene. The CDR3 contains 14 residues. For this clone: What it binds is not known.

Clones were sequenced by immunoSEQ multiplex PCR, and TCRdb holds only the in-frame ones, with some missing. The sample holds 95,000 to 100,000 clones, around 85% seen once. The V call is TRBV18, the J call TRBJ1-5; 11 bases agree with TRBD1. This receptor was identified in an adult with an advanced solid tumor such as melanoma, head and neck, liver or kidney cancer. The sample was CD4+ or CD8+ T cells sorted from blood, taken in a trial of the OX40 agonist ivuxolimab. CDR3 region: CASSPGTGGQPQHF. The CDR3 region has the DNA TGTGCCAGCTCACCTGGGACAGGGGGACAGCCCCAGCATTTT.